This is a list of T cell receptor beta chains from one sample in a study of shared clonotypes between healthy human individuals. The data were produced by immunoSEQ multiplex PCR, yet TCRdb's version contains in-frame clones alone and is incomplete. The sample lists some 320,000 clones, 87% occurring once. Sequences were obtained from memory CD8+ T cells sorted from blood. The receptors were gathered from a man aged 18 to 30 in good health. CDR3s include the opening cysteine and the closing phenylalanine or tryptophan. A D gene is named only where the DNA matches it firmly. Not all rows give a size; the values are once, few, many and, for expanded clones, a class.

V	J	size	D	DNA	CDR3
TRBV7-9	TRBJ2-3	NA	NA	TGTGCCAGCAGCTGGCAGGAGAGGGATACGCAGTATTTT	CASSWQERDTQYF
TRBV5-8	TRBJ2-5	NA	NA	TGTGCCAGCAGCTTGGGCTTCCAAGAGACCCAGTACTTC	CASSLGFQETQYF
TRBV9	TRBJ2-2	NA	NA	TGTGCCAGCAGCTTAAACACCGGGGAGCTGTTTTTT	CASSLNTGELFF
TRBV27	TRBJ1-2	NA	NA	TGTGCCAGCAGTTTGTTAGGGGCAGGTGGCTACACCTTC	CASSLLGAGGYTF
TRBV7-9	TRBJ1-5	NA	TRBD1	TGTGCCAGCACCGTTTCCGGGACAGGAGAGGAACAGCCCCAGCATTTT	CASTVSGTGEEQPQHF
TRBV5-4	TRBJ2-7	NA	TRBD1	TGTGCCAGCAGCCATGGAATTGGACAGGGGTACCACGAGCAGTACTTC	CASSHGIGQGYHEQYF
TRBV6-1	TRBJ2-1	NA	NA	TGTGCCAGCAGTTTTGGGGTAGCCAATGAGCAGTTCTTC	CASSFGVANEQFF
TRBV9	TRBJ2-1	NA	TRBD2	TGTGCCAGCAGCGTAGAGTTGGGACTAGCGGAGGAGGGACACAATGAGCAGTTCTTC	CASSVELGLAEEGHNEQFF
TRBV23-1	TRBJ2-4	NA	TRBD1	TGCGCCAGCAGTCAACCTCGGACAGGGAGGTGGGAGTACTTC	CASSQPRTGRWEYF
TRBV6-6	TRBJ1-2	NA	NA	TGTGCCAGCAGTTACGAGACCTATGGCTACACCTTC	CASSYETYGYTF
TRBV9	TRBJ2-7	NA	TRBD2	TGTGCCAGCAGCGTAGTGGCGGGGGGCCACCACGAGCAGTACTTC	CASSVVAGGHHEQYF
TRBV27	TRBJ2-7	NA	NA	TGTGCCAGCAGCCTCGGACAGAGCTACGAGCAGTACTTC	CASSLGQSYEQYF
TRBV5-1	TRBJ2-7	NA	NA	TGCGCCAGCAGCTTGGAGGCTGCAAGCTACGAGCAGTACTTC	CASSLEAASYEQYF
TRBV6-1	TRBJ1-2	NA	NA	TGTGCCAGCAGTGAAGGGGTGCTCTATGGCTACACCTTC	CASSEGVLYGYTF
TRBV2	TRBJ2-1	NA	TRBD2	TGTGCCAGCAGTGAAATTCTTGGTAGCGGGAGGGCCAATGAGCAGTTCTTC	CASSEILGSGRANEQFF
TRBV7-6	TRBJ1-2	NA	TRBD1	TGTGCCAGCAGCTTAGGACAGGGGGCTAACTATGGCTACACCTTC	CASSLGQGANYGYTF
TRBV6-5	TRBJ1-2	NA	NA	TGTGCCAGCAGTTACGGAAATAACTATGGCTACACCTTC	CASSYGNNYGYTF
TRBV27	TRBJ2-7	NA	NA	TGTGCCAGCAGTCCCCTGACAGGAGAGTACGAGCAGTACTTC	CASSPLTGEYEQYF
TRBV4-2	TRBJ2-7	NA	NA	TGTGCCAGCAGCCAAGTTAGGGACACCAGGGGGGCCTACGAGCAGTACTTC	CASSQVRDTRGAYEQYF
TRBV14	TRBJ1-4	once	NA	TGTGCCAGCAGCCAAACAGGAGAACGGGGGAATGAAAAACTGTTTTTT	CASSQTGERGNEKLFF
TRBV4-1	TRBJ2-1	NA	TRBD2	TGCGCCAGCAGCCAAGATGTTAGCGGGGGGTTGGATGAGCAGTTCTTC	CASSQDVSGGLDEQFF
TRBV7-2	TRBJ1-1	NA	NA	TGTGCCAGCAGCTTGGAGGGCATTAACACTGAAGCTTTCTTT	CASSLEGINTEAFF
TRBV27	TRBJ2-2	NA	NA	TGTGCCAGCAGTTTCGCCCCGCGTTGGGCAACGAACACCGGGGAGCTGTTTTTT	CASSFAPRWATNTGELFF
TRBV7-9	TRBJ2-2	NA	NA	TGTGCCAGCAGCTTCTGGAGGGCGGAGGCCGGGGAGCTGTTTTTT	CASSFWRAEAGELFF
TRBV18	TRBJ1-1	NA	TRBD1	TGTGCCAGCTCACCACCGCGAGGGGGCGGCACTGAAGCTTTCTTT	CASSPPRGGGTEAFF
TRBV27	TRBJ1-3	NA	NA	TGTGCCAGTCGTCCACACCGGGACTCTCCCTCCGGAAACACCATATATTTT	CASRPHRDSPSGNTIYF
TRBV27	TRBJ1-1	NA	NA	TGTGCCAGCAGTTTATATATCGGGGTAAGGGACACTGAAGCTTTCTTT	CASSLYIGVRDTEAFF
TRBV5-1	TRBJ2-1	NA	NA	TGCGCCAGCAGCTTGACAAGATACAATGAGCAGTTCTTC	CASSLTRYNEQFF
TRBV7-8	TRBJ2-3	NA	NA	TGTGCCAGCAGCCCCCTTACTAGCACAGATACGCAGTATTTT	CASSPLTSTDTQYF
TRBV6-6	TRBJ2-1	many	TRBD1	TGTGCCAGCAGCACGGACAGGGTCAATCCCTATGAGCAGTTCTTC	CASSTDRVNPYEQFF
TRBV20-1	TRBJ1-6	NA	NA	TGCAGTGCTAGCAGATTCTCACCCCTCCACTTT	CSASRFSPLHF
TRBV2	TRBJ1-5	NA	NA	TGTGCCAGCAGAGAGGACAGCCAGTCCTATCAGCCCCAGCATTTT	CASREDSQSYQPQHF
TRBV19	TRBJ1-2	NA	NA	TGTGCCAGTAGTATAGTGGGGACGGAAGGCTACACCTTC	CASSIVGTEGYTF
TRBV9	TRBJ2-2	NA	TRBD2	TGTGCCAGCAGCCTTAGCGGGAGTACCACCGGGGAGCTGTTTTTT	CASSLSGSTTGELFF
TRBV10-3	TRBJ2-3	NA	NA	TGTGCCATCAGCGAGTCAGTAAGCACAGATACGCAGTATTTT	CAISESVSTDTQYF
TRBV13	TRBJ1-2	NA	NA	TGTGCCAGCAGCTTTACAGGCTTGGCGATCTACACCTTC	CASSFTGLAIYTF